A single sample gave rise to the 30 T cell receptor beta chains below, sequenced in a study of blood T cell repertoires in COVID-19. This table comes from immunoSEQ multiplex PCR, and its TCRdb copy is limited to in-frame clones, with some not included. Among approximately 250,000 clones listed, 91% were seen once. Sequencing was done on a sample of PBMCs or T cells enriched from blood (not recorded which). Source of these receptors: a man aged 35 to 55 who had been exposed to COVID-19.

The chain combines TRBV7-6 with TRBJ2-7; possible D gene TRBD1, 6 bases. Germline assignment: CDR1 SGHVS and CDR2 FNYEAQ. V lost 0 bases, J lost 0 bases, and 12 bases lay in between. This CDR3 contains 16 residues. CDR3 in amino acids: CASSLADRTSSYEQYF. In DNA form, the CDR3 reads TGTGCCAGCAGCTTAGCGGACAGAACCTCCTCCTACGAGCAGTACTTC.

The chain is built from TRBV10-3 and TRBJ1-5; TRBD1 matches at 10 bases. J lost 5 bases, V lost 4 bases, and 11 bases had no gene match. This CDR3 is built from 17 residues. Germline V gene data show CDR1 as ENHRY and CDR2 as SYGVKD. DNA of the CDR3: TGTGCCATCAGTGCCACCCGGGGGGACAGGGGCGATCAGCCCCAGCATTTT. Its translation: CAISATRGDRGDQPQHF.

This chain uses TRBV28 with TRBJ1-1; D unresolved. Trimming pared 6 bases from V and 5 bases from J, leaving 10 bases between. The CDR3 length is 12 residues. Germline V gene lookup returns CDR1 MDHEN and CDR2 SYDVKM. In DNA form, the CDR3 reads TGTGCCAGCAGCCCTCCCGGGACTGAAGCTTTCTTT. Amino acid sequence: CASSPPGTEAFF.

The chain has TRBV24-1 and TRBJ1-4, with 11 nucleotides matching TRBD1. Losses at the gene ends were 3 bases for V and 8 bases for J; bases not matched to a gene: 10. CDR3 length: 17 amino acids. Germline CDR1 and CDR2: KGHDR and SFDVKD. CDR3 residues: CATSDPPGQGATEKLFF. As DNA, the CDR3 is TGTGCCACCAGTGATCCGCCAGGACAGGGGGCGACCGAAAAACTGTTTTTT.

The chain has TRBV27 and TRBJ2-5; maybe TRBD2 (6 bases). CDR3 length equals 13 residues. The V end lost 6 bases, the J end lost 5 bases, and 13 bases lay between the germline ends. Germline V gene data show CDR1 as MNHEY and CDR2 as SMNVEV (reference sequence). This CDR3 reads CASSGGRGETQYF. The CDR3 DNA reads TGTGCCAGCAGCGGAGGGCGCGGGGAGACCCAGTACTTC.

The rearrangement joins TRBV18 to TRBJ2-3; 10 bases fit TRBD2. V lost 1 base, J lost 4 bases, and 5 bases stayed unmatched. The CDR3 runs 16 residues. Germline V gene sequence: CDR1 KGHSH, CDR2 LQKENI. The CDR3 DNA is TGTGCCAGCTCACCACGCCCTAGCGGGAGCGCAGATACGCAGTATTTT. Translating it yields CASSPRPSGSADTQYF.

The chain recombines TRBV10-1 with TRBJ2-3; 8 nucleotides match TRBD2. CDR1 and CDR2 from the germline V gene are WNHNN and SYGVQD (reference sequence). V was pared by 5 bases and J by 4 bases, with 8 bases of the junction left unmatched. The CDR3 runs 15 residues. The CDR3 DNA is TGCGCCAGCAGTCCAGCGGGAGAGAGAGCAGATACGCAGTATTTT. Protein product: CASSPAGERADTQYF.

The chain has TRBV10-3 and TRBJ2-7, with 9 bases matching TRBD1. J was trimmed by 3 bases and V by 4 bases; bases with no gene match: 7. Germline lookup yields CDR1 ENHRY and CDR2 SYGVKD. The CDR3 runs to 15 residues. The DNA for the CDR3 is TGTGCCATCAGTGGGGGACAGGGTGATTTCTACGAGCAGTACTTC. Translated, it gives CAISGGQGDFYEQYF.

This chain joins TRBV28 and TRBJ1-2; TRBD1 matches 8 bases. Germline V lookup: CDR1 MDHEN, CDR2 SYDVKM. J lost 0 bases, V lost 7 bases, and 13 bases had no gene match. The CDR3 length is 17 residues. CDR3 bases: TGTGCCAGCACCGAACTGGACAGGGCACTAGCTAACTATGGCTACACCTTC. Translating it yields CASTELDRALANYGYTF.

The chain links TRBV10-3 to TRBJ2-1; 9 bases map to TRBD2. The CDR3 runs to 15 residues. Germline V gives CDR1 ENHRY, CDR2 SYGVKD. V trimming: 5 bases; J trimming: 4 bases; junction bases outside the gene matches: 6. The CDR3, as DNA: TGTGCCATCAGTAACAGCGCGGGAGGGTACAATGAGCAGTTCTTC. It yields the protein CAISNSAGGYNEQFF.

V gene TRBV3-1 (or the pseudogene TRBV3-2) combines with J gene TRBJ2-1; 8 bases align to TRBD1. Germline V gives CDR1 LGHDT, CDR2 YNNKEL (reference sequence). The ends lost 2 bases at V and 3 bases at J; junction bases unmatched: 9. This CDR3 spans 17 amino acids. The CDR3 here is CASSQTGGNLFYNEQFF. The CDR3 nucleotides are TGTGCCAGCAGCCAAACAGGGGGTAATCTATTCTACAATGAGCAGTTCTTC.

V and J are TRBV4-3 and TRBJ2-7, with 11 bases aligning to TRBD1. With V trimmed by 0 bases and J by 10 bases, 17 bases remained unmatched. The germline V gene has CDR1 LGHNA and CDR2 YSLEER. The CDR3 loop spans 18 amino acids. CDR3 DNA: TGCGCCAGCAGCCAAGATCTAGGCATTTGGGACAGGGGGGGATTCCAGTACTTC. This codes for CASSQDLGIWDRGGFQYF.

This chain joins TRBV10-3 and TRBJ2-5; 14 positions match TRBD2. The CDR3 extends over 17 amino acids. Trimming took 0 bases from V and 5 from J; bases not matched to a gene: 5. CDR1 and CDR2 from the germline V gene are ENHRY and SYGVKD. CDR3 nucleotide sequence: TGTGCCATCAGTGAGTCTGGGACTAGCGGGAGCGTGGAGACCCAGTACTTC. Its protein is CAISESGTSGSVETQYF.

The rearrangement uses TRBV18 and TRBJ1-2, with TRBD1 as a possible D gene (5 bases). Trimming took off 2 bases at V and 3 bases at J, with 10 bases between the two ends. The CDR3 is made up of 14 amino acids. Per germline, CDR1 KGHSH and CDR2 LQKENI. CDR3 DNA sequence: TGTGCCAGCTCACCAGAGACAGACCACTATGGCTACACCTTC. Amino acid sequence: CASSPETDHYGYTF.

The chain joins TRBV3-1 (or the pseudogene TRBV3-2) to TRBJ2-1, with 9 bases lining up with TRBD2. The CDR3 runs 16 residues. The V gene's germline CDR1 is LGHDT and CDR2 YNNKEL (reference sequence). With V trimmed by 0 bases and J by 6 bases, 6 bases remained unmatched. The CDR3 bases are TGTGCCAGCAGCCAAGAGGGGACTAGCTTTGTCAATGAGCAGTTCTTC. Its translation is CASSQEGTSFVNEQFF.

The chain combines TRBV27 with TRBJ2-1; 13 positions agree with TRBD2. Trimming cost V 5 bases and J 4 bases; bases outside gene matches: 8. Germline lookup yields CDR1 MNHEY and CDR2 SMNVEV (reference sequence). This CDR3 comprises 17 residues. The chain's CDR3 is CASSTGLAGPQYNEQFF. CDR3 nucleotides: TGTGCCAGCAGTACGGGACTAGCGGGACCTCAATACAATGAGCAGTTCTTC.

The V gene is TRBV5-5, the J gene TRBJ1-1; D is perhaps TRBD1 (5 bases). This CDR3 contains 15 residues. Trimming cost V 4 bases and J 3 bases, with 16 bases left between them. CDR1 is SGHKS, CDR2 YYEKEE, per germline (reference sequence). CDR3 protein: CASSAFREGDTEAFF. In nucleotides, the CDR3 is TGTGCCAGCAGCGCGTTTAGGGAAGGGGACACTGAAGCTTTCTTT.

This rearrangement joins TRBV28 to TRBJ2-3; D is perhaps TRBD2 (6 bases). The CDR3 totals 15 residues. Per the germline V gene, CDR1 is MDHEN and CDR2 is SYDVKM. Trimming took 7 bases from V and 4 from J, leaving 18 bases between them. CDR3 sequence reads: CASIASALFADTQYF. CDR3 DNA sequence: TGTGCCAGCATAGCTAGCGCCCTTTTTGCAGATACGCAGTATTTT. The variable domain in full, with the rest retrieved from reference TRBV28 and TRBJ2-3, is DVKVTQSSRYLVKRTGEKVFLECVQDMDHENMFWYRQDPGLGLRLIYFSYDVKMKEKGDIPEGYSVSREKKERFSLILESASTNQTSMYLCASIASALFADTQYFGPGTRLTVL.

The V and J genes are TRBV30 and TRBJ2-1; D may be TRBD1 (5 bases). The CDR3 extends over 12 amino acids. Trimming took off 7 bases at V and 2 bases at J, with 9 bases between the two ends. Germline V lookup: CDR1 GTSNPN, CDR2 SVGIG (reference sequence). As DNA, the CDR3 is TGTGCCTCCAGGGTCCCCTACAATGAGCAGTTCTTC. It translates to CASRVPYNEQFF. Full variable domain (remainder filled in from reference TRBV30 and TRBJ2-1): SQTIHQWPATLVQPVGSPLSLECTVEGTSNPNLYWYRQAAGRGLQLLFYSVGIGQISSEVPQNLSASRPQDRQFILSSKKLLLSDSGFYLCASRVPYNEQFFGPGTRLTVL.

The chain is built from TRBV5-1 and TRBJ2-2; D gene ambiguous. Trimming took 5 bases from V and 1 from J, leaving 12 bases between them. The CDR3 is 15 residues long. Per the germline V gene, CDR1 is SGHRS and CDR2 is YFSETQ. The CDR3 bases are TGCGCCAGCAGGGCACAGTCCGGGAACACCGGGGAGCTGTTTTTT. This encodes CASRAQSGNTGELFF.

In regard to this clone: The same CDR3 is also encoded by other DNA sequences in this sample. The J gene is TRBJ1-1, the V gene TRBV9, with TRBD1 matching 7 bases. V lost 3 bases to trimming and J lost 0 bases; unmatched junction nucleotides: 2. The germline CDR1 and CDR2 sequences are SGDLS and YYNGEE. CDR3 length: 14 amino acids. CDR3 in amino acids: CASSAGQLNTEAFF. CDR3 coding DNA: TGTGCCAGCAGCGCGGGACAGCTGAACACTGAAGCTTTCTTT.

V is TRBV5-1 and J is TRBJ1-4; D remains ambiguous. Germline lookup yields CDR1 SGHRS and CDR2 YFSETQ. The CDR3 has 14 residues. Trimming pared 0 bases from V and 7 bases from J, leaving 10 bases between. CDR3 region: CASSLVGRAEKLFF. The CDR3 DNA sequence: TGCGCCAGCAGCTTGGTTGGGAGGGCTGAAAAACTGTTTTTT. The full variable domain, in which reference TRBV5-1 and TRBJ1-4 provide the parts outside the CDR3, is KAGVTQTPRYLIKTRGQQVTLSCSPISGHRSVSWYQQTPGQGLQFLFEYFSETQRNKGNFPGRFSGRQFSNSRSEMNVSTLELGDSALYLCASSLVGRAEKLFFGSGTQLSVL.

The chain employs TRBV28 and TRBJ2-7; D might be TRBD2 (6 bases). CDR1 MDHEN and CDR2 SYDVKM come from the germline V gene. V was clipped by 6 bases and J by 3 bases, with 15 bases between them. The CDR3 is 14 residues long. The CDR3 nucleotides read TGTGCCAGCAGCTCCGGGGGTCTTAGCTACGAGCAGTACTTC. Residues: CASSSGGLSYEQYF.

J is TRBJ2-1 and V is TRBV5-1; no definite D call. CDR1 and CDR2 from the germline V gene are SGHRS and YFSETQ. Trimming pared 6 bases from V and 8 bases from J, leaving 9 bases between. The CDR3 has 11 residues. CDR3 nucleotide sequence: TGCGCCAGCACGTTAGAGGATGAGCAGTTCTTC. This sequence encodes CASTLEDEQFF.

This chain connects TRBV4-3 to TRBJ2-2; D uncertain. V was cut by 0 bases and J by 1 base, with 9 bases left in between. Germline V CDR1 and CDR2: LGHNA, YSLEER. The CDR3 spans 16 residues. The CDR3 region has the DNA TGCGCCAGCAGCCAAGAAACTTCGATGAACACCGGGGAGCTGTTTTTT. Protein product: CASSQETSMNTGELFF.

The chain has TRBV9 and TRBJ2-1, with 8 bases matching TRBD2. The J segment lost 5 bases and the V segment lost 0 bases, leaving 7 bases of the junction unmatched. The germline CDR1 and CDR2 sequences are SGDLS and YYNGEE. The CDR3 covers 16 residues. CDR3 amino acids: CASSVEYGRADNEQFF. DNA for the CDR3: TGTGCCAGCAGCGTAGAATACGGGAGGGCCGACAATGAGCAGTTCTTC. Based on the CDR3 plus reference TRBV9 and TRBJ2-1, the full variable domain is DSGVTQTPKHLITATGQRVTLRCSPRSGDLSVYWYQQSLDQGLQFLIQYYNGEERAKGNILERFSAQQFPDLHSELNLSSLELGDSALYFCASSVEYGRADNEQFFGPGTRLTVL.

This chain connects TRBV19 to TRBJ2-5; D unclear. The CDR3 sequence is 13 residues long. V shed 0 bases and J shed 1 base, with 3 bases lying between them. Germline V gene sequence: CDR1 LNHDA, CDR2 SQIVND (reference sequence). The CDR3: CASSIDLQETQYF. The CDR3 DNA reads TGTGCCAGTAGTATAGACCTCCAAGAGACCCAGTACTTC.

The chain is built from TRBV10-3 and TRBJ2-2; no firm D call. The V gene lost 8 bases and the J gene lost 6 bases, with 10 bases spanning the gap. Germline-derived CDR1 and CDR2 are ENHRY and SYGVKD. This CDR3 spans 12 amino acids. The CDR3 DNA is TGTGCCATCCGAACAGAAGCCGGGGAGCTGTTTTTT. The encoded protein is CAIRTEAGELFF.

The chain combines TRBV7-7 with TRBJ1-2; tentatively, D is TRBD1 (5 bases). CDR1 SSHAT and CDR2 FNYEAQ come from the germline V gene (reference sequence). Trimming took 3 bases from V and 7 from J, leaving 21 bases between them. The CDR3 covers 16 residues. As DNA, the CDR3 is TGTGCCAGCAGCTTTATCGGTACAGGCAAACTTATTGGCTACACCTTC. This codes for CASSFIGTGKLIGYTF.

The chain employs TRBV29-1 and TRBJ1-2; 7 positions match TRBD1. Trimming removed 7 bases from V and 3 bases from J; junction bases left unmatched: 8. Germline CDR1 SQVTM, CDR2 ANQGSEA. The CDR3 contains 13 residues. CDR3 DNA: TGCAGCGCCGAGACAGGGTCCTACTATGGCTACACCTTC. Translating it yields CSAETGSYYGYTF.